This section outlines one TCR beta chain sequence together with its context. Its antigen is unidentified. TCRdb's table, derived via immunoSEQ multiplex PCR, lists solely in-frame clones and lacks some. Among around 70,000 clones listed, approximately 95% were seen once. The V segment lost 0 bases and the J segment 4 bases; nucleotides outside the gene matches: 8. The CDR3 totals 15 residues. Germline-derived CDR1 and CDR2 are GTSNPN and SVGIG (reference sequence). This sample was included in a study of cytomegalovirus exposure and HLA in healthy donors. Study-wide results and limits: Subsequent analysis showed first-cohort TCR clusters tending to co-occur in more than 95 validation repertoires. Among the CMV-associated chains, a few were confirmed in vitro as specific for CMV antigens.

The donors were members of the validation cohort comprising over a hundred subjects, separate from the roughly 690-subject first cohort. The rearrangement links TRBV30 to TRBJ2-7; TRBD1 matches 8 bases. This TCR was recovered from a man aged 18 to 29 in good health and CMV-seropositive. Sequencing was done on a sample of PBMCs. The CDR3 DNA reads as TGTGCCTGGAGTGTTGGACAGGGTATCCTATACGAGCAGTACTTC. Translation gives CAWSVGQGILYEQYF.